This is a list of T cell receptor beta chains from one sample in a study of T-cell memory formation after mild COVID-19. MiXCR, run by TCRdb on the 5' RACE reads, gives a single entry per CDR3 protein. This repertoire shows approximately 210,000 distinct CDR3 sequences, 27% found once; its top ten account for 9.5% to 12%. The material sequenced was PBMCs or a T cell subset sorted from them (not recorded which). Every receptor here comes from an adult woman who had mild COVID-19 (a few samples of this study predate the infection). Cell type and time point are not known. CDR3s leave out the opening cysteine and the closing phenylalanine or tryptophan. Clone sizes are given selectively: once, few, many, or a class where the clone is expanded.

clone_size v_call cdr3_aa
few TRBV5-6 ASSSLAGPTDTQY
few TRBV12-3/TRBV12-4 ASSPAETQY
few TRBV6-2/TRBV6-3 ASRGSGTSSGELF
. TRBV11-2 ASSSRTGSDTQY
. TRBV5-6 ASSLRGHLNTEAF
few TRBV12-5 ASGFPGTEQF
. TRBV7-8 ASSLGTSGRARTGELF
. TRBV24-1 ATSGVGNQPQH
. TRBV11-2 ASSLVYSLQSTDTQY
many TRBV5-1 ASSFTGELF
few TRBV20-1 SAPWTPGANVLT
. TRBV4-3 ASSQDYQGPQPQH
. TRBV5-1 ASSLTSGGLMDTQY
few TRBV5-1 ASSFGGGTTDTQY
. TRBV7-6 ASTPGQGDYGYT
few TRBV20-1 SASMLAEQF
. TRBV5-5 ASSPGVQGGSYEQY
few TRBV4-1 ASSQDQRVYTEAF
. TRBV7-2 ASSPDRDGVNTEAF
. TRBV20-1 SARLAGDRETDTQY
. TRBV15 ATAGTANTGELF
few TRBV5-1 ASSLVDSFRWDQETQY
. TRBV6-5 ASSYVPAGDTDTQY
few TRBV2 ASGKTTTNGYT
. TRBV6-1 ASSTGTDFIRPQH
. TRBV20-1 SARRAGSPTGELF
. TRBV7-6 ASTRQDPAVNTEAF
. TRBV15 ATSKGQGNYGYT
many TRBV5-1 ASSLGTGPYEQY
. TRBV7-9 ASSLGISDGELF
. TRBV12-3/TRBV12-4 ASSLGQANYGYT